Listed here is a single T cell receptor beta chain. This entry belongs to a study of blood T cell repertoires in COVID-19. Authors' analysis steps: The authors estimated nucleated cell counts from reference gene primer amplification. TCRdb's copy holds only in-frame clones and misses some; the assay was immunoSEQ multiplex PCR. V, J and clone size are those of that table, while D and trimming were read from the DNA. Found here are approximately 40,000 clones, 84% of them singletons; the top ten hold 35% to 50%. This CDR3 has 16 amino acids. Trimming removed 4 bases from V and 5 bases from J; junction bases left unmatched: 8. Germline CDR1 SGHTA, CDR2 FQGNSA.

The source of this sequence is a human donor in a cohort sampled during active COVID-19. The sequenced sample was peripheral blood. This rearrangement joins TRBV7-2 to TRBJ2-5; 12 positions match TRBD2. CDR3 bases: TGTGCCAGCAGCTCCTCTAGCGGGGGGGCGCGGGAGACCCAGTACTTC. Residues: CASSSSSGGARETQYF. The full variable domain, its missing parts supplied by reference TRBV7-2 and TRBJ2-5, is GAGVSQSPSNKVTEKGKDVELRCDPISGHTALYWYRQSLGQGLEFLIYFQGNSAPDKSGLPSDRFSAERTGGSVSTLTIQRTQQEDSAVYLCASSSSSGGARETQYFGPGTRLLVL.